This T cell receptor beta chain stems from a study of yellow fever vaccine responses in identical twins. Notes on the study in general: Reportedly, twins showed a vaccine T cell response that looked partly convergent and partly personalized.

In germline, CDR1 is SGHVS, CDR2 FNYEAQ. V was trimmed by 5 bases and J by 0 bases, leaving 10 bases between them. The CDR3 length is 14 residues. In TCRdb, the RT-PCR reads were re-called with MiXCR into one record per CDR3 protein. Among around 2,000 distinct CDR3 sequences listed, roughly 86% were seen once. With regard to this clonotype: Its antigen is still unknown.

The source of this sequence is a woman aged 18-30 years who received the yellow fever vaccine. This chain connects TRBV7-6 to TRBJ2-5; D is ambiguous. The sample here was T cells from blood (PBMCs), unsorted or a sorted subset (not recorded which), taken before or after yellow fever vaccination (not recorded which). The CDR3 nucleotides read TGTGCCAGCAGCCCACCGGGCTACCAAGAGACCCAGTACTTC. Translation: CASSPPGYQETQYF.